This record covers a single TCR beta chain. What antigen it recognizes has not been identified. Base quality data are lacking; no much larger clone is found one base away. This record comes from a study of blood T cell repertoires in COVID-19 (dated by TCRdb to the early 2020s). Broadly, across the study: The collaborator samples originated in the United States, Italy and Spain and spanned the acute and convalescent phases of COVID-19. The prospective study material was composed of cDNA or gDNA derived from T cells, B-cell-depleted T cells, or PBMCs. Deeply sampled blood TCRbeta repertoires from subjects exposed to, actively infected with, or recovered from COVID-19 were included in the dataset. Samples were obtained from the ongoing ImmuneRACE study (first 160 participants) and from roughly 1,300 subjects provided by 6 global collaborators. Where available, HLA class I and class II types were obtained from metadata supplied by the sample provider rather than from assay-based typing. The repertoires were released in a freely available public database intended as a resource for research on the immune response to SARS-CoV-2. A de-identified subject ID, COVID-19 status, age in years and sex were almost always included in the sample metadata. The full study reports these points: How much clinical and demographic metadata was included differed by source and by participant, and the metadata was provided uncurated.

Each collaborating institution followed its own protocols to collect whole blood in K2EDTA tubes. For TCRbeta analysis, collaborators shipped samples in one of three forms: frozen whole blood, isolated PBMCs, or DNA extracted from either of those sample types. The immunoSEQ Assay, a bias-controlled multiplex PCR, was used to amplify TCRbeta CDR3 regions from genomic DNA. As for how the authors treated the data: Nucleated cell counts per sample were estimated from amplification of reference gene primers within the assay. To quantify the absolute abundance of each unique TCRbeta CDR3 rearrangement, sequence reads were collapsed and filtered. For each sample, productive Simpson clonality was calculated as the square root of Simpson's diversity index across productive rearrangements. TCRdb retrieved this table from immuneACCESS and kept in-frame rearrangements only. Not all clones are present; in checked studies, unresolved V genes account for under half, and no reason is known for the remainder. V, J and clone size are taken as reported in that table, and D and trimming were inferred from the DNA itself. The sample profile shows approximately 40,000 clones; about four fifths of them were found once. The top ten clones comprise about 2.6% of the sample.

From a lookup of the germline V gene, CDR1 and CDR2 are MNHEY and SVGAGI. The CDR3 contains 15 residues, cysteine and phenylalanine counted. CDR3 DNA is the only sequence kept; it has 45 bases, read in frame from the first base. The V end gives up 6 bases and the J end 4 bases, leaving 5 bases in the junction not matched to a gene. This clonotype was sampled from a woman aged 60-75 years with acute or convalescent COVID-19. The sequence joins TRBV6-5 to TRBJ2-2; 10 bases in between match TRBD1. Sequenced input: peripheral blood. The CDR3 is CASSVGQGRTGELFF. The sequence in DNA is TGTGCCAGCAGCGTGGGACAGGGGCGCACCGGGGAGCTGTTTTTT.